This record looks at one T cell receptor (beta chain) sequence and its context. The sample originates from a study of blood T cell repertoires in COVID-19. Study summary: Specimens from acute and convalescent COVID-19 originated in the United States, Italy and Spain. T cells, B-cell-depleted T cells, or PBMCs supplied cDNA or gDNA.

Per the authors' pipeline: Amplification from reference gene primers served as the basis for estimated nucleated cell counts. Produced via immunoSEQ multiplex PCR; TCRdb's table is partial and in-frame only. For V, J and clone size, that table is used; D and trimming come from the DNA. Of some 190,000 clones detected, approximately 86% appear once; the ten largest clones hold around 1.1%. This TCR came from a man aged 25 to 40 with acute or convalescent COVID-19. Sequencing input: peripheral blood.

CDR3 residues: CASRLAGGNTQYF. CDR3 DNA: TGTGCCAGCAGGCTAGCGGGAGGGAATACGCAGTATTTT. This chain connects TRBV11-2 to TRBJ2-3; TRBD2 matches 12 bases. The length of the CDR3 is 13 residues. Germline assignment: CDR1 SGHAT and CDR2 FQNNGV. Trimming cost V 6 bases and J 7 bases; bases outside gene matches: 2.